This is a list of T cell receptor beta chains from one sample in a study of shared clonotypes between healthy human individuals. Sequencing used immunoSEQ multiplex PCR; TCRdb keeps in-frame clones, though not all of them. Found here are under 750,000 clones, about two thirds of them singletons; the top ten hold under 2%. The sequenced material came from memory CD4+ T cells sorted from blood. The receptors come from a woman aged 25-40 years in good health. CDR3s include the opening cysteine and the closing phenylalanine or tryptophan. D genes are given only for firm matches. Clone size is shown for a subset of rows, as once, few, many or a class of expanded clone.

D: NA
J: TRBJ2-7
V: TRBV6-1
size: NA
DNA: TGTGCCAGCAGTGACTCCCGCTACGAGCAGTACTTC
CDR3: CASSDSRYEQYF

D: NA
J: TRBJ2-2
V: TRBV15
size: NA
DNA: TGTGCCACCAGCAGTTGGGCTGTCGGGGAGCTGTTTTTT
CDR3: CATSSWAVGELFF

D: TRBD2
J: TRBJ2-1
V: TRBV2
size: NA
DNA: TGTGCCAGCAGTGAAGCGCTTCGGACGCTAGCGGGGATGAATGAGCAGTTCTTC
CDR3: CASSEALRTLAGMNEQFF

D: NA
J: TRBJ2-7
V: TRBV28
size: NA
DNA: TGTGCCAGCAGTTCCCGCCCCTACGAGCAGTACTTC
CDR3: CASSSRPYEQYF

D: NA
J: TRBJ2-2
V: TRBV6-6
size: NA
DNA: TGTGCCAGCATAGGCGGGAAGAACACCGGGGAGCTGTTTTTT
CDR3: CASIGGKNTGELFF

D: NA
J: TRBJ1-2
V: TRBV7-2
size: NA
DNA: TGTGCCAGCAGCCGCTATGGGGACTATGGCTACACCTTC
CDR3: CASSRYGDYGYTF

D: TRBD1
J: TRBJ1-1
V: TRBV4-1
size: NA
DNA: TGCGCCAGCAGCCACAGGACAGGGGGAACTGAAGCTTTCTTT
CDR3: CASSHRTGGTEAFF

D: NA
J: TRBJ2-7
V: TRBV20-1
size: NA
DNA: TGCAGTGCTGGGGACTCCTACGAGCAGTACTTC
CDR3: CSAGDSYEQYF

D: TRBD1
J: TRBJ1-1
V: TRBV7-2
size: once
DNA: TGTGCCAGCAGCTCGGGACAGGGGAACACTGAAGCTTTCTTT
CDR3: CASSSGQGNTEAFF

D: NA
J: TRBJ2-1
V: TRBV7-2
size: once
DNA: TGTGCCAGCAGGCCGGGGGTGGGACAGGAGCAGTTCTTC
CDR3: CASRPGVGQEQFF

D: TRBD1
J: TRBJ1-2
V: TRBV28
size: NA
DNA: TGTGCCAGCAGTCAGGACAGGGCCTATGGCTACACCTTC
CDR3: CASSQDRAYGYTF

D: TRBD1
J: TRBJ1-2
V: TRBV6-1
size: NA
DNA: TGTGCCAGCAGTGACCCAGGGACAGACTATGGCTACACCTTC
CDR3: CASSDPGTDYGYTF

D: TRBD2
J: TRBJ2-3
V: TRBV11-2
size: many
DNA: TGTGCCAGCAGCTTAGTTAGCGGGAGTGGTACAGATACGCAGTATTTT
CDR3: CASSLVSGSGTDTQYF

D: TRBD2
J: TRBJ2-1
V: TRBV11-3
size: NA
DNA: TGTGCCAGCAGCAGGACTAGCGGGAGTCGAACCTCCTACAATGAGCAGTTCTTC
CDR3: CASSRTSGSRTSYNEQFF